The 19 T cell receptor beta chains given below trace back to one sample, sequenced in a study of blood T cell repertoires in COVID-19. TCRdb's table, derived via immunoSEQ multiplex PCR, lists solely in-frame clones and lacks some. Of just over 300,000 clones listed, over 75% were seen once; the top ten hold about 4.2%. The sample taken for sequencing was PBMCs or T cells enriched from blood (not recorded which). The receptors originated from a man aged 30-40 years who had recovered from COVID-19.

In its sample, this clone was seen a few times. CDR3 sequence reads: CASSRDLKTGELFF. The CDR3 bases are TGTGCCAGCAGCCGCGATTTGAAAACCGGGGAGCTGTTTTTT. The chain uses TRBV11-3 and TRBJ2-2; no definite D call. Germline V CDR1 and CDR2: SGHNT, YENEEA. The CDR3 totals 14 residues. V shed 5 bases and J shed 5 bases, with 12 bases lying between them. Filled out from reference TRBV11-3 and TRBJ2-2, the complete variable domain reads EAGVVQSPRYKIIEKKQPVAFWCNPISGHNTLYWYLQNLGQGPELLIRYENEEAVDDSQLPKDRFSAERLKGVDSTLKIQPAELGDSAVYLCASSRDLKTGELFFGEGSRLTVL.

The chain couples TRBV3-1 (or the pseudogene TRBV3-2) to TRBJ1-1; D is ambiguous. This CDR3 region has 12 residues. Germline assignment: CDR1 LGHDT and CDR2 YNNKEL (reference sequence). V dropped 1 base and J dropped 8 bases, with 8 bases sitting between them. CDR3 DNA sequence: TGTGCCAGCAGCCAAGTTCCCGGGGAAGCTTTCTTT. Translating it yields CASSQVPGEAFF.

In DNA, the CDR3 is TGTGCCAGTACCTCCGTAGGGGGAGACATTCAGTACTTC. It is translated as CASTSVGGDIQYF. The chain links TRBV19 to TRBJ2-4; a possible D gene is TRBD1 (6 bases). CDR3 length equals 13 residues. Trimming took 7 bases from V and 8 from J, leaving 15 bases between them. The germline CDR1 and CDR2 sequences are LNHDA and SQIVND (reference sequence).

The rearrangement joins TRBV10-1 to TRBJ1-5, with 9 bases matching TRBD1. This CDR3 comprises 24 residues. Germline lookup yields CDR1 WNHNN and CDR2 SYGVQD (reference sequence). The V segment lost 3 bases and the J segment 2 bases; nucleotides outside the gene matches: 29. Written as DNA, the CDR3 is TGCGCCAGCAGTGAACTCCTAGCATACTATACAGGGGGCTTTTATGGAGTAGGCAATCAGCCCCAGCATTTT. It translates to CASSELLAYYTGGFYGVGNQPQHF.

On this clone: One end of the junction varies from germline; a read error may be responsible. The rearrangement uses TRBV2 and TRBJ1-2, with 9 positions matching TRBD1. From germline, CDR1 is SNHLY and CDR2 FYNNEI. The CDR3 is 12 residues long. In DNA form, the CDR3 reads TGTGCCAGCAAAGGACAGGGGATAGTGGTGGCATTC. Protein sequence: CASKGQGIVVAF.

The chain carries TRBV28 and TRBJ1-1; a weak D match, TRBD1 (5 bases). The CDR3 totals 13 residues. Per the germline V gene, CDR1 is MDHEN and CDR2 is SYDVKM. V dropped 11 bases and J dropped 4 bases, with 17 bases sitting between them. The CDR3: CALDSPRSTEAFF. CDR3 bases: TGTGCCCTAGACAGCCCCCGGTCCACTGAAGCTTTCTTT.

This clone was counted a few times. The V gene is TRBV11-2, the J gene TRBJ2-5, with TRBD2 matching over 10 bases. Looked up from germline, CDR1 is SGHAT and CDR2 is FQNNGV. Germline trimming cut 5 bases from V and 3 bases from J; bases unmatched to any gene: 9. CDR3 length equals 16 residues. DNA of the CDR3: TGTGCCAGCAGCACAGAGGCCCTAGCGGGAGAAGAGACCCAGTACTTC. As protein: CASSTEALAGEETQYF.

The chain's CDR3 is CASSLAQGQAYEQYF. The CDR3 nucleotides are TGTGCCAGCAGCTTAGCGCAAGGACAGGCCTACGAGCAGTACTTC. The chain joins TRBV7-6 to TRBJ2-7; 7 nucleotides agree with TRBD1. This CDR3 is built from 15 residues. V lost 0 bases and J lost 2; bases outside the gene matches: 4. CDR1 and CDR2 from the germline V gene are SGHVS and FNYEAQ. Together with reference TRBV7-6 and TRBJ2-7, the CDR3 gives the full variable domain: GAGVSQSPRYKVTKRGQDVALRCDPISGHVSLYWYRQALGQGPEFLTYFNYEAQQDKSGLPNDRFSAERPEGSISTLTIQRTEQRDSAMYRCASSLAQGQAYEQYFGPGTRLTVT.

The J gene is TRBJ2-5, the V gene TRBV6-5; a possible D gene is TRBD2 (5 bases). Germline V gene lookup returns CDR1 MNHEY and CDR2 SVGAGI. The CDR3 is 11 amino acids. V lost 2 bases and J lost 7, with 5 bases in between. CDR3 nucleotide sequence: TGTGCCAGCAGTTACCGGGGGACCCAGTACTTC. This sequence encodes CASSYRGTQYF.

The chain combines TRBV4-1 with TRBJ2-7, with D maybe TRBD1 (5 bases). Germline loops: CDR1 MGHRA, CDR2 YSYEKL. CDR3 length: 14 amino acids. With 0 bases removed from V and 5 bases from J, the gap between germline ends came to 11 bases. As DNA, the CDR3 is TGCGCCAGCAGCCAAGAATGGACAAAAGACGAGCAGTACTTC. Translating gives CASSQEWTKDEQYF.

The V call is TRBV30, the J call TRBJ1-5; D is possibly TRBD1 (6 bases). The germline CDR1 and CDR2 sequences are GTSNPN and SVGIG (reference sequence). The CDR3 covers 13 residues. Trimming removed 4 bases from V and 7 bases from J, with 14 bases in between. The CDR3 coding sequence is TGTGCCTGGACTGAGGGGGTGAGCCAGCCCCAGCATTTT. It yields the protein CAWTEGVSQPQHF.

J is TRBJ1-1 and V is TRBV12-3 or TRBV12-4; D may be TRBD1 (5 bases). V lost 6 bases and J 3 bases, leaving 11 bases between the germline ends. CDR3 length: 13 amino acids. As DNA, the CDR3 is TGTGCCAGCAGCTACCGGGGGTACACTGAAGCTTTCTTT. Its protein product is CASSYRGYTEAFF.

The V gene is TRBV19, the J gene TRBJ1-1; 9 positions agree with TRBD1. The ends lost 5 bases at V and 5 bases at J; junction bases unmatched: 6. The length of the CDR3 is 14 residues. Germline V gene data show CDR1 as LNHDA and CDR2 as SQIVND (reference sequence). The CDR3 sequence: CASSLRDRVTEAFF. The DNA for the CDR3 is TGTGCCAGTAGTTTACGGGACAGGGTGACTGAAGCTTTCTTT.

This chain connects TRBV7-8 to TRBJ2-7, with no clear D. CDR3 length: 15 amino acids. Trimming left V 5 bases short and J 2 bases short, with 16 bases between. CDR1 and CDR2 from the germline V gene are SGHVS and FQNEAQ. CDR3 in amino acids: CASSPAEVQTYEQYF. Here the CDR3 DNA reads TGTGCCAGCAGCCCCGCCGAGGTACAAACCTACGAGCAGTACTTC. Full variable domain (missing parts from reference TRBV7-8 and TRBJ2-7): GAGVSQSPRYKVAKRGQDVALRCDPISGHVSLFWYQQALGQGPEFLTYFQNEAQLDKSGLPSDRFFAERPEGSVSTLKIQRTQQEDSAVYLCASSPAEVQTYEQYFGPGTRLTVT.

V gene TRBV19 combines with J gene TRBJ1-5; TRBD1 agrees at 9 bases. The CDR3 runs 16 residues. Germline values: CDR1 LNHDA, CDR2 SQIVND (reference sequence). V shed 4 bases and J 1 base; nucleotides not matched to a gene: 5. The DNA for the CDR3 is TGTGCCAGTAGTACCCGGACAGGGGCAAGCAATCAGCCCCAGCATTTT. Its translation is CASSTRTGASNQPQHF.

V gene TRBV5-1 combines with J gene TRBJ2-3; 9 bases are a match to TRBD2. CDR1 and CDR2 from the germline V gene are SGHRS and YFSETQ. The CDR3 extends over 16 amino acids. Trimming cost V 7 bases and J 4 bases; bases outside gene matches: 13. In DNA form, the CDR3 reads TGCGCCAGCGCGATCGGCGGGGGGGCTGCCGCAGATACGCAGTATTTT. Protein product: CASAIGGGAAADTQYF.

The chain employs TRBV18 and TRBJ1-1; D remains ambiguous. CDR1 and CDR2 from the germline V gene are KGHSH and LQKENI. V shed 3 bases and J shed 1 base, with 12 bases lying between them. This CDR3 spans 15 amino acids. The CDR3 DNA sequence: TGTGCCAGCTCACCGGGCAGAGGGTGGAACACTGAAGCTTTCTTT. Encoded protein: CASSPGRGWNTEAFF.

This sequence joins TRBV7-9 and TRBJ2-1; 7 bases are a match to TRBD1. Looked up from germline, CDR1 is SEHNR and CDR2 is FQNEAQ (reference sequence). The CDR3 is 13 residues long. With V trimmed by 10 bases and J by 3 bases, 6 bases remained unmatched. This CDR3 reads CATVTGFYNEQFF. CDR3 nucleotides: TGTGCCACGGTGACAGGGTTCTACAATGAGCAGTTCTTC.

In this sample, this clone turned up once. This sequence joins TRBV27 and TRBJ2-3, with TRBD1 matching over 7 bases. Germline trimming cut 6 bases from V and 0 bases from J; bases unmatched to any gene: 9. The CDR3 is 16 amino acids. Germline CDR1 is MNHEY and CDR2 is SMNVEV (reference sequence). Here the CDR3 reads CASSPFRGSSTDTQYF. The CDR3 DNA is TGTGCCAGCAGCCCCTTCAGGGGGAGTAGCACAGATACGCAGTATTTT.